Following are 27 T cell receptor beta chains from one sample sequenced in a study of T-cell memory formation after mild COVID-19. Via MiXCR, TCRdb re-called the 5' RACE reads, giving one row per CDR3 protein. The sample consists of under 450,000 distinct CDR3 sequences, less than 25% of them appearing once. Source material: PBMCs or a T cell subset sorted from them (not recorded which). The receptors stem from an adult woman who had mild COVID-19 (a few samples of this study predate the infection). Cell type and time point are not known.

Of note for this clonotype: One junction end does not reproduce the germline sequence, and a read error may be involved. J is TRBJ2-2 and V is TRBV7-7; 14 bases line up with TRBD2. Germline CDR1 reads SSHAT; CDR2 reads FNYEAQ (reference sequence). The CDR3 length is 17 residues. CDR3 loop: CASSPRLAGGNPGELFF. The CDR3 DNA reads as TGTGCTAGCAGCCCTCGACTAGCGGGAGGGAACCCCGGGGAGCTGTTTTTT.

This chain links TRBV10-3 with TRBJ2-7; 7 bases map to TRBD2. The CDR3 runs to 14 residues. V shed 2 bases and J 3 bases; nucleotides not matched to a gene: 4. Germline CDR1 and CDR2: ENHRY and SYGVKD. CDR3 residues: CAISENPSGYEQYF. The CDR3 bases are TGTGCCATCAGTGAGAACCCTAGCGGCTACGAGCAGTACTTC.

The gene calls are TRBV2 and TRBJ2-7; 10 positions agree with TRBD1. J lost 3 bases, V lost 7 bases, and 3 bases had no gene match. From germline, CDR1 is SNHLY and CDR2 FYNNEI. The CDR3 spans 13 residues. CDR3 region: CASNGDRGYEQYF. The CDR3 DNA follows: TGTGCCAGCAATGGGGACAGGGGCTACGAGCAGTACTTC.

V is TRBV24-1 and J is TRBJ1-2; 8 nucleotides agree with TRBD1. This CDR3 is built from 13 residues. Germline CDR1 is KGHDR and CDR2 is SFDVKD. V lost 5 bases, J lost 8 bases, and 6 bases stayed unmatched. CDR3 protein: CATSAGTGYGYTF. The CDR3, as DNA: TGTGCCACCAGTGCGGGGACAGGATACGGCTACACCTTC.

This clonotype turned up a few times. V and J are TRBV7-6 and TRBJ1-1; D is perhaps TRBD1 (5 bases). Germline V gene sequence: CDR1 SGHVS, CDR2 FNYEAQ. V was shortened by 3 bases and J by 4 bases, with 12 bases between the two germline ends. CDR3 size: 14 residues. The CDR3 region is CASSLTRGATEAFF. The CDR3 DNA reads TGTGCCAGCAGCTTGACAAGAGGGGCCACTGAAGCTTTCTTT. Full variable domain (outside the CDR3, taken from reference TRBV7-6 and TRBJ1-1): GAGVSQSPRYKVTKRGQDVALRCDPISGHVSLYWYRQALGQGPEFLTYFNYEAQQDKSGLPNDRFSAERPEGSISTLTIQRTEQRDSAMYRCASSLTRGATEAFFGQGTRLTVV.

This clonotype was seen many times. The chain carries TRBV19 and TRBJ1-2; 10 nucleotides agree with TRBD1. Germline CDR1 LNHDA, CDR2 SQIVND (reference sequence). The CDR3 runs to 15 residues. J was trimmed by 6 bases and V by 1 base; bases with no gene match: 5. CDR3 nucleotide sequence: TGTGCCAGTAGTATAGTTTCTGGGACAGGGGATGGCTACACCTTC. Amino acids: CASSIVSGTGDGYTF.

This clonotype appeared many times. The junction departs from the called germline gene at one end, perhaps through a read error. The chain recombines TRBV12-3 or TRBV12-4 with TRBJ1-1, with a possible D match to TRBD1 (6 bases). The CDR3 covers 12 residues. The DNA for the CDR3 is TGTGCCAGCAGTTTAGAGGTCGGGGGCTGTTCCTTT. Its protein product is CASSLEVGGCSF.

This chain uses TRBV12-3 or TRBV12-4 with TRBJ2-3, with TRBD2 matching 10 bases. With V trimmed by 5 bases and J by 4 bases, 0 bases remained unmatched. The CDR3 loop spans 13 amino acids. The CDR3: CASSGTSADTQYF. The DNA for the CDR3 is TGTGCCAGCAGTGGGACTAGCGCAGATACGCAGTATTTT.

This clonotype was recorded once. The V and J genes are TRBV18 and TRBJ1-1; no firm D call. Germline CDR1 and CDR2: KGHSH and LQKENI. The CDR3 runs 14 residues. Trimming left V 3 bases short and J 3 bases short, with 11 bases between. The CDR3 nucleotides read TGTGCCAGCTCACCGTATGCGTCTCACACTGAAGCTTTCTTT. It is translated as CASSPYASHTEAFF.

The rearrangement joins TRBV6-1 to TRBJ2-5; 9 bases are shared with TRBD1. The CDR3 has 16 residues. J gave up 3 bases and V 2 bases, and 7 bases lay outside the gene matches. Germline CDR1 reads MNHNS; CDR2 reads SASEGT. The DNA for the CDR3 is TGTGCCAGCAGTGAATTGCCCGGGGACAGGGAAGAGACCCAGTACTTC. Translated, it gives CASSELPGDREETQYF.

The rearrangement links TRBV5-1 to TRBJ2-3, with D unresolved. Trimming pared 0 bases from V and 0 bases from J, leaving 11 bases between. This CDR3 is built from 16 residues. CDR1 SGHRS and CDR2 YFSETQ come from the germline V gene. The CDR3 protein is CASSLGLSTSTDTQYF. Written as DNA, the CDR3 is TGCGCCAGCAGCTTGGGACTTTCTACTAGCACAGATACGCAGTATTTT.

This chain uses TRBV12-3 or TRBV12-4 with TRBJ2-1; a weak D match, TRBD2 (6 bases). This CDR3 is built from 13 residues. V was shortened by 5 bases and J by 4 bases, with 9 bases between the two germline ends. For the CDR3, the DNA is TGTGCCAGCAGTACCGGGACTTACAATGAGCAGTTCTTC. Translated: CASSTGTYNEQFF.

This clonotype was seen only a few times. V gene TRBV12-3 or TRBV12-4 combines with J gene TRBJ2-5, with TRBD1 matching over 8 bases. The V and J ends lost 5 bases and 5 bases, in that order; junction bases with no gene match: 7. This CDR3 contains 14 residues. CDR3 sequence: CASSQTGAHETQYF. As DNA, the CDR3 is TGTGCCAGCAGTCAGACAGGGGCCCATGAGACCCAGTACTTC.

This chain connects TRBV9 to TRBJ2-2, with 7 bases matching TRBD2. Germline V gives CDR1 SGDLS, CDR2 YYNGEE. The V gene end was trimmed by 2 bases and the J gene end by 5 bases; junction bases not matched to a gene: 6. The CDR3 is 15 amino acids. Here the CDR3 reads CASSVCGRGTGELFF. The CDR3, as DNA: TGTGCCAGCAGCGTTTGCGGGAGAGGTACCGGGGAGCTGTTTTTT. The whole variable domain, filled in from reference TRBV9 and TRBJ2-2, reads DSGVTQTPKHLITATGQRVTLRCSPRSGDLSVYWYQQSLDQGLQFLIQYYNGEERAKGNILERFSAQQFPDLHSELNLSSLELGDSALYFCASSVCGRGTGELFFGEGSRLTVL.

This clonotype has only a few counts. The J gene is TRBJ2-5, the V gene TRBV29-1, with D unclear. Deletions cut 7 bases from V and 5 bases from J, with 20 bases between. This CDR3 comprises 14 residues. Germline CDR1 is SQVTM and CDR2 is ANQGSEA. CDR3 sequence: CSGLKDVATETQYF. The CDR3 DNA follows: TGCAGCGGCTTGAAGGATGTGGCAACGGAGACCCAGTACTTC.

The table lists this clonotype with a few counts. This chain links TRBV12-3 or TRBV12-4 with TRBJ1-1; D may be TRBD1 (6 bases). V lost 5 bases to trimming and J lost 0 bases, with 19 bases between them. The length of the CDR3 is 17 residues. The CDR3 sequence: CASSPTGKRGMNTEAFF. The CDR3 nucleotides are TGTGCCAGCAGTCCTACAGGGAAGAGGGGAATGAACACTGAAGCTTTCTTT.

This clonotype was counted a few times. V is TRBV9 and J is TRBJ2-1, with TRBD2 matching 10 bases. This CDR3 contains 15 residues. With V trimmed by 7 bases and J by 5 bases, 9 bases remained unmatched. Germline CDR1 reads SGDLS; CDR2 reads YYNGEE. CDR3 region: CASEPSGRVDNEQFF. CDR3 nucleotide sequence: TGTGCCAGCGAGCCTAGCGGGAGAGTCGACAATGAGCAGTTCTTC.

The gene calls are TRBV6-2 or TRBV6-3 and TRBJ1-6; 8 bases align to TRBD1. The V gene's germline CDR1 is MNHEY and CDR2 SVGEGT. V was pared by 6 bases and J by 5 bases, with 6 bases of the junction left unmatched. This CDR3 comprises 15 residues. For the CDR3, the DNA is TGTGCCAGCAGCCTACGGACAGGGAATAATTCACCCCTCCACTTT. This translates into CASSLRTGNNSPLHF.

This sequence joins TRBV7-9 and TRBJ2-3; D perhaps matches TRBD2 (6 bases). The germline V gene has CDR1 SEHNR and CDR2 FQNEAQ (reference sequence). The CDR3 loop spans 15 amino acids. V was shortened by 5 bases and J by 5 bases, with 17 bases between the two germline ends. The CDR3 DNA reads as TGTGCCAGCAGCCCTCGGGACTCCCGCGGAGATACGCAGTATTTT. Its translation is CASSPRDSRGDTQYF.

The gene calls are TRBV5-1 and TRBJ2-1, with 10 bases lining up with TRBD2. The junction had 13 bases not matched to a gene; V was cut back by 3 bases and J by 10 bases. The CDR3 has 16 residues. Germline lookup yields CDR1 SGHRS and CDR2 YFSETQ. The CDR3 sequence is CASSSTGLAGEGEQFF. The CDR3 DNA reads TGCGCCAGCAGCTCCACGGGGCTAGCGGGAGAAGGAGAGCAGTTCTTC.

The chain has TRBV5-1 and TRBJ2-2; no firm D call. V was shortened by 0 bases and J by 0 bases, with 15 bases between the two germline ends. Germline V gene sequence: CDR1 SGHRS, CDR2 YFSETQ. The CDR3 has 18 residues. The CDR3 here is CASSLVEPLDANTGELFF. CDR3 DNA sequence: TGCGCCAGCAGCTTGGTTGAGCCCTTGGATGCGAACACCGGGGAGCTGTTTTTT.

This clonotype has only a few counts. This sequence joins TRBV5-1 and TRBJ2-5, with D perhaps TRBD2 (5 bases). Germline V gene lookup returns CDR1 SGHRS and CDR2 YFSETQ. This CDR3 is built from 17 residues. V lost 0 bases to trimming and J lost 5 bases, with 20 bases between them. Written as DNA, the CDR3 is TGCGCCAGCAGCTTGGAGGAGGTCATCTCGGGCGGGGAGACCCAGTACTTC. Encoded protein: CASSLEEVISGGETQYF.

The rearrangement joins TRBV30 to TRBJ2-3; a possible D gene is TRBD2 (6 bases). CDR1 is GTSNPN and CDR2 is SVGIG in the germline V gene (reference sequence). The CDR3 totals 14 residues. V lost 5 bases to trimming and J lost 5 bases, with 17 bases between them. CDR3 DNA sequence: TGTGCCTGGGAGGCTAGCGTTGTCGAAGATACGCAGTATTTT. Protein sequence: CAWEASVVEDTQYF.

This clonotype came up a few times. The chain has TRBV11-2 and TRBJ2-7; D gene uncertain. V was pared by 6 bases and J by 5 bases, with 17 bases between. The V gene's germline CDR1 is SGHAT and CDR2 FQNNGV. The CDR3 is 14 amino acids. The CDR3 DNA is TGTGCCAGCAGATCCCTGTCCAGTGCCCACGAGCAGTACTTC. This translates into CASRSLSSAHEQYF.

This clonotype was found many times. J is TRBJ1-1 and V is TRBV5-1; no firm D call. Deletions cut 3 bases from V and 3 bases from J, with 12 bases between. Per germline, CDR1 SGHRS and CDR2 YFSETQ. The CDR3 loop spans 14 amino acids. The CDR3 sequence is CASSSETWDTEAFF. The CDR3 DNA follows: TGCGCCAGCAGCTCAGAAACCTGGGACACTGAAGCTTTCTTT. The variable domain in full, completed from reference TRBV5-1 and TRBJ1-1, reads KAGVTQTPRYLIKTRGQQVTLSCSPISGHRSVSWYQQTPGQGLQFLFEYFSETQRNKGNFPGRFSGRQFSNSRSEMNVSTLELGDSALYLCASSSETWDTEAFFGQGTRLTVV.

This clonotype was counted a few times. The chain recombines TRBV12-3 or TRBV12-4 with TRBJ1-2; 8 bases align to TRBD1. Trimming cost V 5 bases and J 6 bases; bases outside gene matches: 8. The CDR3 spans 14 residues. The DNA of the CDR3 is TGTGCCAGCAGTACTTCAGGGGGCGCGGATGGCTACACCTTC. Protein product: CASSTSGGADGYTF.

The chain links TRBV5-5 to TRBJ2-5; unclear D gene. Germline V CDR1 and CDR2: SGHKS, YYEKEE (reference sequence). Trimming pared 4 bases from V and 3 bases from J, leaving 19 bases between. The CDR3 is 16 amino acids. CDR3 sequence reads: CASSTFSFGPKETQYF. CDR3 nucleotides: TGTGCCAGCAGCACTTTTTCTTTCGGACCCAAAGAGACCCAGTACTTC.